This T cell receptor (beta chain) was observed in a study of cytomegalovirus exposure and HLA in healthy donors. Study-level findings and limits: Later work showed greater clonal expansion in HLA-associated TCR beta chains than in equally common others. A later analysis by the authors found several of the most significant clusters apparently linked to common viral pathogens.

A multiplex PCR was run with 60 Vbeta primers and 13 Jbeta primers. Measured with immunoSEQ multiplex PCR; TCRdb has only the in-frame clones, and not every one. The sample carries about 140,000 clones, around three quarters recorded once. Concerning this clone: Its antigen is unknown.

This sequence originates from a man aged 35-49 years in good health and CMV-seronegative. The sample consisted of PBMCs.

The CDR3 DNA is TGCGCCAGCAGCTACGGGACAGAGTACGAGCAGTACTTC. As protein: CASSYGTEYEQYF. This chain connects TRBV5-1 to TRBJ2-7, with 7 bases fitting TRBD1. V shed 3 bases, J shed 4 bases, and the junction held 4 bases outside the gene matches. From germline, CDR1 is SGHRS and CDR2 YFSETQ. There are 13 residues in the CDR3.